This TCR beta chain was documented in a study of cytomegalovirus exposure and HLA in healthy donors. Amplification used 60 Vbeta primers and 13 Jbeta primers. Some clones are missing from TCRdb's copy, which holds only in-frame ones; the method was immunoSEQ multiplex PCR. Of some 130,000 clones listed, roughly 80% were seen once; the top ten hold about 2%. Concerning this clone itself: The antigen is unknown.

The CDR3 sequence is 16 residues long. Trimming at V came to 4 bases and at J to 0 bases, leaving 11 bases not matched to a gene. CDR1 GTSNPN and CDR2 SVGIG come from the germline V gene (reference sequence). Study conclusions and caveats: Within an earlier analysis, most TCR beta V segments proved productive either about 87% or about 30% of the time.

The origin of this receptor is a man in his thirties or forties in good health and CMV-seronegative. This chain connects TRBV30 to TRBJ2-7; 8 bases are shared with TRBD1. Sample: PBMCs. The CDR3 loop reads CAWTLAGGRSSYEQYF. CDR3 nucleotides: TGTGCCTGGACTCTGGCAGGGGGCAGGAGCTCCTACGAGCAGTACTTC.